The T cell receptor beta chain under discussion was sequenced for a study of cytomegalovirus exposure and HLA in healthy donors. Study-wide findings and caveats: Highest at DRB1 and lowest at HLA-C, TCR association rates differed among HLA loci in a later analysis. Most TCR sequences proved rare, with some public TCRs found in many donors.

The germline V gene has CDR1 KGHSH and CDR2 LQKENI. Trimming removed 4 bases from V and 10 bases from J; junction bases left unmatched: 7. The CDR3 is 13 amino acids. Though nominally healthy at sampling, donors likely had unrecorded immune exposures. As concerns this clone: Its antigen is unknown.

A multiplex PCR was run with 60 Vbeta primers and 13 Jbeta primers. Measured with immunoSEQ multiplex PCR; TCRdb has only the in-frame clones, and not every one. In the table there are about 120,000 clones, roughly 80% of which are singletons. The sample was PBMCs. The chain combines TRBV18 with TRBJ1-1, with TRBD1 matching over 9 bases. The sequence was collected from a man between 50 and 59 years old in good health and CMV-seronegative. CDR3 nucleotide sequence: TGTGCCAGCTCACTAAAACAGGGGGCGGGAGCTTTCTTT. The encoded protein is CASSLKQGAGAFF.